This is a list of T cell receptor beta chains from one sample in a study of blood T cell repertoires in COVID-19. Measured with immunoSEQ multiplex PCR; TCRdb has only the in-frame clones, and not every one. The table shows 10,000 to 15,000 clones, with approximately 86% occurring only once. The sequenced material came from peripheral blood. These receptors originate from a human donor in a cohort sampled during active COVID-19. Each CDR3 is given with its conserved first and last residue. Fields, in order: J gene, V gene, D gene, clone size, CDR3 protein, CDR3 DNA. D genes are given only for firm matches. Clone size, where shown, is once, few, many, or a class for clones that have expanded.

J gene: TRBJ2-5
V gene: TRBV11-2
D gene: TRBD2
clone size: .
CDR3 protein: CASSPLPGLAGGVKETQYF
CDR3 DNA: TGTGCCAGCAGTCCCCTACCGGGACTAGCGGGGGGCGTCAAAGAGACCCAGTACTTC

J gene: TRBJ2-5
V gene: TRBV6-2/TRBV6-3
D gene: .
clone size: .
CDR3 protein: CASSPQAGVGETQYF
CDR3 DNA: TGTGCCAGCAGTCCCCAGGCAGGGGTTGGGGAGACCCAGTACTTC

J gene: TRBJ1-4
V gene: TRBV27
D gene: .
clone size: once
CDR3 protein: CASRLRDEKLFF
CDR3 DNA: TGTGCCAGCCGACTCCGGGATGAAAAACTGTTTTTT

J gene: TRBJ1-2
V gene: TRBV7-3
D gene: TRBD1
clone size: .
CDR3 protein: CASSLSGQPYGYTF
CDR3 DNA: TGTGCCAGCAGCTTATCGGGACAGCCCTATGGCTACACCTTC

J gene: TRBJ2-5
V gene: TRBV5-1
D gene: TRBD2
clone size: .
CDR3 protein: CASSPLAGALQETQYF
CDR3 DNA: TGCGCCAGCAGCCCTCTAGCGGGGGCTTTACAAGAGACCCAGTACTTC

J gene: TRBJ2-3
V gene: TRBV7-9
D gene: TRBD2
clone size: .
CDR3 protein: CASSKRAGGTDTQYF
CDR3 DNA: TGTGCCAGCAGCAAAAGGGCGGGGGGCACAGATACGCAGTATTTT

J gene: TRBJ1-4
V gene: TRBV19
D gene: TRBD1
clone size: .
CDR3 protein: CASRDRGATEKLFF
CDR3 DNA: TGTGCCAGCCGGGACAGGGGCGCTACGGAAAAACTGTTTTTT

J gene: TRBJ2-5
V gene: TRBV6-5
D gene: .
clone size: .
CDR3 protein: CASSYSAGATQETQYF
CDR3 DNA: TGTGCCAGCAGTTACTCGGCGGGGGCCACCCAAGAGACCCAGTACTTC

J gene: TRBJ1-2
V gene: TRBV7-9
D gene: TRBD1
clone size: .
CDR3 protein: CASSLGQGDHYGYTF
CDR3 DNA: TGTGCCAGCAGCTTAGGACAGGGGGACCACTATGGCTACACCTTC

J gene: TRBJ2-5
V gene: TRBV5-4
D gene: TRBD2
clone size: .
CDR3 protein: CASSFSGGSQETQYF
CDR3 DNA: TGTGCCAGCAGCTTTAGCGGGGGCTCCCAAGAGACCCAGTACTTC

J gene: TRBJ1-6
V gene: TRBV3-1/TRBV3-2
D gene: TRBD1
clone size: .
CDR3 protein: CASRTGEGPLYNSPLHF
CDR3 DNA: TGTGCCAGCAGAACAGGGGAAGGGCCGCTTTATAATTCACCCCTCCACTTT

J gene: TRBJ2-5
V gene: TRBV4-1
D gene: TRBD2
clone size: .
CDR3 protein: CASRHLTGGRETQYF
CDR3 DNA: TGCGCCAGCAGACACCTGACGGGGGGGCGGGAGACCCAGTACTTC

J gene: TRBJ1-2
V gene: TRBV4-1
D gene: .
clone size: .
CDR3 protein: CASSQDPNPRGGYTF
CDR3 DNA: TGCGCCAGCAGCCAAGACCCGAACCCCCGCGGAGGCTACACCTTC

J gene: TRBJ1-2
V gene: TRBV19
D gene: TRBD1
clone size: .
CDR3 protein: CASSIGTTGRYYGYTF
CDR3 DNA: TGTGCCAGTAGTATAGGGACGACAGGGAGGTACTATGGCTACACCTTC

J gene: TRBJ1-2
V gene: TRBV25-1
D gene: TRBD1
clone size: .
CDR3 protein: CASSESGTGVYGYTF
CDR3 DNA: TGTGCCAGCAGTGAAAGCGGGACAGGCGTCTATGGCTACACCTTC

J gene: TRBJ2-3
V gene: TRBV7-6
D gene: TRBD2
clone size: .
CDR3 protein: CASSLTGTSGVDTQYF
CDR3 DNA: TGTGCCAGCAGCCTGACCGGGACTAGCGGGGTAGATACGCAGTATTTT

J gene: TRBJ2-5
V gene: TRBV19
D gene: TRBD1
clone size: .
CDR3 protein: CASGQSGTGAETQYF
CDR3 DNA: TGTGCCAGTGGGCAGAGTGGGACAGGGGCCGAGACCCAGTACTTC

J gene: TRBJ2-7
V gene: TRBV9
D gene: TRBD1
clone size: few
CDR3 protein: CASSPLGQGSYEQYF
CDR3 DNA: TGTGCCAGCAGCCCACTCGGACAGGGGTCCTACGAGCAGTACTTC

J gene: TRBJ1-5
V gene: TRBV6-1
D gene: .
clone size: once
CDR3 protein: CASSEVMGANQPQHF
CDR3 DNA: TGTGCCAGCAGTGAAGTAATGGGGGCCAATCAGCCCCAGCATTTT

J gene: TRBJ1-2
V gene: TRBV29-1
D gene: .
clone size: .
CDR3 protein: CSVSLRGRGSYGYTF
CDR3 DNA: TGCAGCGTTAGTCTCCGAGGACGGGGGTCCTATGGCTACACCTTC

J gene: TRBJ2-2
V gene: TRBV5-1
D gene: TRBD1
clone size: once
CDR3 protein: CASSKGQGFTGELFF
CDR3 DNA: TGCGCCAGCAGCAAGGGACAGGGATTCACCGGGGAGCTGTTTTTT

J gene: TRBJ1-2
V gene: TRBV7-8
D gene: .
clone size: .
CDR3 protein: CASSLVISGVIGYTF
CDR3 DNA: TGTGCCAGCAGCTTAGTTATTTCAGGGGTGATCGGCTACACCTTC

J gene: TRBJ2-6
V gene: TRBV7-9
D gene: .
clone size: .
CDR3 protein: CASSLYRAGANVLTF
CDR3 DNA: TGTGCCAGCAGCTTATACAGGGCTGGGGCCAACGTCCTGACTTTC

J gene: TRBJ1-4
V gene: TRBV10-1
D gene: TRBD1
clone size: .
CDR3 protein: CASSETPSGGKSEKLFF
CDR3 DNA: TGCGCCAGCAGTGAGACCCCTTCAGGGGGCAAGAGTGAAAAACTGTTTTTT

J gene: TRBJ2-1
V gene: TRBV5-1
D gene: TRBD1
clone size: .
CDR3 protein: CASSWEAGQGNEQFF
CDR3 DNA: TGCGCCAGCAGCTGGGAGGCGGGACAGGGTAATGAGCAGTTCTTC

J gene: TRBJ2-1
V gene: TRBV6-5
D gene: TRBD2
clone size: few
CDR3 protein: CASSYLGGGGNEQFF
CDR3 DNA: TGTGCCAGCAGTTACTTGGGCGGGGGTGGCAATGAGCAGTTCTTC

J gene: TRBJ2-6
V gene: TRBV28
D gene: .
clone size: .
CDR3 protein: CASSPLGRSGANVLTF
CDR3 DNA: TGTGCCAGCAGTCCCCTAGGGAGATCTGGGGCCAACGTCCTGACTTTC

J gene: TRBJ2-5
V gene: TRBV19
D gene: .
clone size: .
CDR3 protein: CASSIDTQETQYF
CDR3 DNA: TGTGCCAGTAGTATCGACACGCAAGAGACCCAGTACTTC

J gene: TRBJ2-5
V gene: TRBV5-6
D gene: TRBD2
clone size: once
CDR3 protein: CASSLAGRQETQYF
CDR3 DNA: TGTGCCAGCAGCCTAGCGGGGAGACAAGAGACCCAGTACTTC

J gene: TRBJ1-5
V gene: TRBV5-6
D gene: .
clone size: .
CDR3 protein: CASSLGQSNQPQHF
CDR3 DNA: TGTGCCAGCAGCTTGGGACAGAGCAATCAGCCCCAGCATTTT

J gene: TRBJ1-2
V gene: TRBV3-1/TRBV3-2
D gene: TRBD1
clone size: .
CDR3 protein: CASSHGQGAPYGYTF
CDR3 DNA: TGTGCCAGCAGCCATGGACAGGGGGCACCCTATGGCTACACCTTC

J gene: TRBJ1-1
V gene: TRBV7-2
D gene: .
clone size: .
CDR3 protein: CASSLDRNTEAFF
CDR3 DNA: TGTGCCAGCAGCTTAGATCGGAACACTGAAGCTTTCTTT

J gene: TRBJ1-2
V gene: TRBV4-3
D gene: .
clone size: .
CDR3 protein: CASSQGLDYGYTF
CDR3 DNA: TGCGCCAGCTCACAGGGTTTAGACTATGGCTACACCTTC

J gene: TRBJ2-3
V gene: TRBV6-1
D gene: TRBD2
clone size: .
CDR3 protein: CASSVTSGGEITDTQYF
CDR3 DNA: TGTGCCAGCAGTGTGACTAGCGGGGGGGAAATCACAGATACGCAGTATTTT

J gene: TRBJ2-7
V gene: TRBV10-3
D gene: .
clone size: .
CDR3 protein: CAIGRFSYEQYF
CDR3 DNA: TGTGCCATTGGGCGTTTCTCCTACGAGCAGTACTTC

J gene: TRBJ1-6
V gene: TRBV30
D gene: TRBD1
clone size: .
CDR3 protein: CAWSRIGGYDNSPLHF
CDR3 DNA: TGTGCCTGGAGTCGAATAGGGGGCTATGATAATTCACCCCTCCACTTT

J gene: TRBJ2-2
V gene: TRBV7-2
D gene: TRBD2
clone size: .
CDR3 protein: CASSLMGGGAPGELFF
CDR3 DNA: TGTGCCAGCAGCTTAATGGGCGGGGGGGCCCCCGGGGAGCTGTTTTTT

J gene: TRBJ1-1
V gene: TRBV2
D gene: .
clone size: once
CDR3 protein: CASSTRRLNTEAFF
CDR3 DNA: TGTGCCAGCAGCACACGGAGGCTGAACACTGAAGCTTTCTTT

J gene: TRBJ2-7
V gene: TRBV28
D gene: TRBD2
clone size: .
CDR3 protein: CASSSQSGGSYEQYF
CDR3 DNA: TGTGCCAGCAGTTCCCAGAGCGGGGGATCCTACGAGCAGTACTTC

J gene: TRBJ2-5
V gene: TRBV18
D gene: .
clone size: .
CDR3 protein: CASSPAQETQYF
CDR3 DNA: TGTGCCAGCTCACCGGCTCAAGAGACCCAGTACTTC

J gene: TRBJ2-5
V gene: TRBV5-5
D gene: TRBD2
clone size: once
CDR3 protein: CASSLSWLAGEQETQYF
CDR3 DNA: TGTGCCAGCAGCTTGAGTTGGCTAGCGGGAGAACAAGAGACCCAGTACTTC

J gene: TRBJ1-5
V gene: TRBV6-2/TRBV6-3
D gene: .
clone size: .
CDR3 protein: CASSYSRARGNQPQHF
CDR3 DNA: TGTGCCAGCAGTTACTCGAGAGCCCGGGGCAATCAGCCCCAGCATTTT

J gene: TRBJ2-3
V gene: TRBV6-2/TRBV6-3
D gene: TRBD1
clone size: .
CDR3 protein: CASSARTGLTGLADTQYF
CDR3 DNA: TGTGCCAGCAGCGCCAGGACAGGCCTCACTGGACTTGCAGATACGCAGTATTTT

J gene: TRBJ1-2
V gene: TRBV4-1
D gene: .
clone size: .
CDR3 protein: CASSQDSGSQYGYTF
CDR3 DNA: TGCGCCAGCAGCCAAGATAGCGGATCCCAGTATGGCTACACCTTC

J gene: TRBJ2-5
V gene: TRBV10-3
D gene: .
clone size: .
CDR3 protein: CAISESGTDQETQYF
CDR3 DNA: TGTGCCATCAGTGAGTCCGGGACTGATCAAGAGACCCAGTACTTC

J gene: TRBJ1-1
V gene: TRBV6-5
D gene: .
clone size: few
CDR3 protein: CASSYSSRRNTEAFF
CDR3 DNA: TGTGCCAGCAGTTACTCTTCAAGGAGGAACACTGAAGCTTTCTTT